The clone carrying this T cell receptor beta chain occurred many times. Its antigen is still unknown. This record belongs to a study of T-cell reconstitution after alpha-beta-depleted transplantation in children. Researchers prepared the TCRbeta library using unique molecular identifiers, the study reports. TCRdb re-derived calls from the PCR reads in MiXCR, one entry per CDR3 protein. This table has about 260,000 distinct CDR3 sequences, roughly 8.2% appearing once. J gave up 10 bases and V 7 bases, and 5 bases lay outside the gene matches. From germline, CDR1 is MGHDK and CDR2 SYGVNS. This CDR3 contains 13 residues. Study results and caveats: At the one-year point after transplant, T-cell counts and TCRbeta diversity were found to come mostly from T cells that had been newly produced. Where some patients showed high TCRbeta diversity at day 60, it came from recipient T cells and thymic progenitors that had survived. Several hundred rapidly expanded clones from non-depleted graft cells reportedly supplied alpha-beta T cells about two months post-transplant.

This specimen was PBMCs, mostly from graft donor cells, taken 180 days after TCRalphabeta/CD19-depleted stem cell transplant. The receptor's source is a male patient between 10 and 17 years old who had a stem cell transplant for acute lymphoblastic leukemia, so the T cells may come from the graft donor. The J gene is TRBJ1-4, the V gene TRBV25-1; 11 bases line up with TRBD1. CDR3 protein: CASMGQGDLKLFF. The CDR3 coding sequence is TGTGCCAGCATGGGACAGGGGGACCTAAAACTGTTTTTT.